The 30 T cell receptor beta chains listed next were all sequenced from one sample in a study of T-cell memory formation after mild COVID-19. TCRdb re-derived calls from the 5' RACE reads in MiXCR, one entry per CDR3 protein. Of 350,000 to 500,000 distinct CDR3 sequences in the sample, roughly 18% are singletons; the top ten hold about 22%. Material for sequencing was PBMCs or a T cell subset sorted from them (not recorded which). The receptors come from a man younger than 30 who had mild COVID-19 (a few samples of this study predate the infection). Cell type and time point are not known.

V and J are TRBV6-5 and TRBJ1-5; TRBD1 agrees at 9 bases. Germline V gives CDR1 MNHEY, CDR2 SVGAGI. The CDR3 consists of 15 residues. Trimming at V came to 8 bases and at J to 3 bases, leaving 8 bases not matched to a gene. CDR3 bases: TGTGCCAGCCAGGCGGACAGGGGTGCCAATCAGCCCCAGCATTTT. Protein sequence: CASQADRGANQPQHF.

This clonotype was picked up a small number of times. DNA of the CDR3: TGTGCCAGCAGTTTAATAATAGGGAGCGAGCAGTACGTC. Its translation: CASSLIIGSEQYV. This chain joins TRBV27 and TRBJ2-7; possible D gene TRBD2, 5 bases. The CDR3 is 13 residues long. V lost 2 bases, J lost 6 bases, and 11 bases lay in between. Germline-derived CDR1 and CDR2 are MNHEY and SMNVEV (reference sequence).

This chain joins TRBV5-4 and TRBJ1-1, with D perhaps matching TRBD1 (6 bases). CDR1 is SGHNT, CDR2 YYREEE, per germline (reference sequence). V gave up 6 bases and J gave up 7 bases, with 16 bases separating them. This CDR3 has 13 residues. This CDR3 reads CASTLDRRHEAFF. CDR3 DNA sequence: TGTGCCAGCACCCTCGACAGGCGCCATGAAGCTTTCTTT.

This clonotype was seen only a few times. As DNA, the CDR3 is TGTGCCAGCAGCAGGGGAGGGGGGGCCGCCGGGGAGCTGTTTTTT. It codes for CASSRGGGAAGELFF. The gene calls are TRBV6-5 and TRBJ2-2; perhaps TRBD2 as D (7 bases). Germline lookup yields CDR1 MNHEY and CDR2 SVGAGI. This CDR3 region has 15 residues. Trimming cost V 6 bases and J 6 bases, with 17 bases left between them.

In nucleotides, the CDR3 is TGTGCCAGCAGCGTAGGCCCACCCCCCTACGAGCAGTACTTC. This gives the protein CASSVGPPPYEQYF. The chain joins TRBV9 to TRBJ2-7; D is ambiguous. The germline V gene has CDR1 SGDLS and CDR2 YYNGEE. V lost 0 bases to trimming and J lost 2 bases, with 9 bases between them. The CDR3 extends over 14 amino acids.

Comment on this clonotype: Given a much more abundant clone one base away, this may be a read error. The gene calls are TRBV5-4 and TRBJ2-7; no clear D. The CDR3 totals 11 residues. Germline CDR1 SGHNT, CDR2 YYREEE (reference sequence). V lost 4 bases, J lost 1 base, and 3 bases lay in between. For the CDR3, the DNA is TGTGCCAGCAGCAAATCCTACGAGCAGTACTTC. The encoded protein is CASSKSYEQYF.

V is TRBV7-3 and J is TRBJ2-3; 8 nucleotides line up with TRBD2. Germline V lookup: CDR1 SGHTA, CDR2 FQGTGA. After removal of 2 bases from V and 5 bases from J, the junction contained 9 bases not matched to a gene. The CDR3 contains 16 residues. CDR3 coding DNA: TGTGCCAGCAGCTTACTACGGGGGGGCCTCGGAGATACGCAGTATTTT. It is translated as CASSLLRGGLGDTQYF.

This chain links TRBV19 with TRBJ1-4, with unresolved D. This CDR3 contains 14 residues. CDR1 and CDR2 (germline): LNHDA, SQIVND (reference sequence). V lost 3 bases, J lost 8 bases, and 13 bases lay in between. The CDR3 sequence: CASSILPPGEKLFF. The DNA for the CDR3 is TGTGCCAGTAGTATCCTTCCTCCGGGGGAAAAACTGTTTTTT.

This clonotype was detected only a few times. The chain joins TRBV6-1 to TRBJ1-6; maybe TRBD1 (5 bases). V gave up 6 bases and J gave up 6 bases, with 21 bases separating them. The length of the CDR3 is 17 residues. CDR1 MNHNS and CDR2 SASEGT come from the germline V gene. CDR3 loop: CASSSDFGTVGNSPLHF. The CDR3 DNA is TGTGCCAGCAGCTCAGATTTCGGGACGGTCGGTAATTCACCCCTCCACTTT.

This clonotype was picked up a small number of times. The chain couples TRBV11-2 to TRBJ2-3; no firm D call. This CDR3 has 13 amino acids. V was clipped by 4 bases and J by 6 bases, with 11 bases between them. CDR1 and CDR2 (germline): SGHAT, FQNNGV. The CDR3 protein is CASSWAPPDTQYF. The CDR3 nucleotides read TGTGCCAGCAGCTGGGCCCCCCCCGATACGCAGTATTTT.

This clonotype was recorded a few times. The chain has TRBV27 and TRBJ2-7; 7 nucleotides line up with TRBD2. Trimming at V came to 3 bases and at J to 0 bases, leaving 5 bases not matched to a gene. This CDR3 is 15 amino acids long. The germline V gene has CDR1 MNHEY and CDR2 SMNVEV (reference sequence). DNA of the CDR3: TGTGCCAGCAGTTTGACCGGGGGGAGCTCCTACGAGCAGTACGTC. Protein sequence: CASSLTGGSSYEQYV.

J is TRBJ1-6 and V is TRBV3-1; 10 bases agree with TRBD1. The germline CDR1 and CDR2 sequences are LGHDT and YNNKEL (reference sequence). After removal of 0 bases from V and 10 bases from J, the junction contained 6 bases not matched to a gene. The CDR3 has 16 residues. CDR3 in amino acids: CASSQDRGTGVSPLHF. In DNA form, the CDR3 reads TGTGCCAGCAGCCAAGATAGGGGGACAGGGGTATCACCCCTCCACTTT.

This clonotype was seen more than once but under ten times. The rearrangement uses TRBV27 and TRBJ1-2; 7 bases match TRBD1. Unmatched junction bases numbered 11, after V lost 6 bases and J lost 4 bases. Germline V lookup: CDR1 MNHEY, CDR2 SMNVEV (reference sequence). The CDR3 contains 15 residues. The CDR3 sequence: CASRPTGERGYGYTF. In DNA, the CDR3 is TGTGCCAGCAGGCCTACAGGGGAAAGGGGCTATGGCTACACCTTC.

This chain joins TRBV20-1 and TRBJ1-5; 7 bases are a match to TRBD1. The CDR3 consists of 13 residues. The germline gives CDR1 DFQATT, CDR2 SNEGSKA (reference sequence). Trimming removed 1 base from V and 6 bases from J; junction bases left unmatched: 3. The CDR3 loop reads CSARADRAQPQHF. The CDR3 region has the DNA TGCAGTGCTAGAGCAGACAGGGCTCAGCCCCAGCATTTT.

The rearrangement links TRBV7-2 to TRBJ2-5; D tentatively fits TRBD1 or TRBD2 (5 bases each). The CDR3 spans 15 residues. V shed 2 bases and J shed 2 bases, with 12 bases lying between them. Germline V gives CDR1 SGHTA, CDR2 FQGNSA. CDR3 sequence reads: CASSLFRGVQETQYF. The CDR3 bases are TGTGCCAGCAGCTTATTCCGGGGCGTTCAAGAGACCCAGTACTTC. Based on the CDR3 plus reference TRBV7-2 and TRBJ2-5, the full variable domain is GAGVSQSPSNKVTEKGKDVELRCDPISGHTALYWYRQSLGQGLEFLIYFQGNSAPDKSGLPSDRFSAERTGGSVSTLTIQRTQQEDSAVYLCASSLFRGVQETQYFGPGTRLLVL.

This chain joins TRBV2 and TRBJ2-2, with D possibly TRBD2 on 7 matching bases. CDR1 SNHLY and CDR2 FYNNEI come from the germline V gene. Deletions cut 7 bases from V and 4 bases from J, with 16 bases between. This CDR3 spans 15 amino acids. The CDR3 reads CASNPGGLVTGELFF. DNA of the CDR3: TGTGCCAGCAACCCCGGGGGGCTCGTCACCGGGGAGCTGTTTTTT.

This clonotype came up many times. The V and J genes are TRBV6-2 or TRBV6-3 and TRBJ2-7; D gene ambiguous. The CDR3 consists of 11 residues. V lost 2 bases to trimming and J lost 7 bases, with 6 bases between them. Looked up from germline, CDR1 is MNHEY and CDR2 is SVGEGT. The CDR3 here is CASSYGREQYV. CDR3 nucleotides: TGTGCCAGCAGTTACGGCCGGGAGCAGTACGTC.

The sample holds a few counts of this clonotype. V is TRBV21-1 and J is TRBJ1-1. TRBV21-1 is labeled a pseudogene. The CDR3 has 14 amino acids. The CDR3 loop reads CASARMGGNTEAFF. The CDR3 DNA follows: TGTGCCAGCGCAAGGATGGGTGGGAACACTGAAGCTTTCTTT.

This clonotype was observed a handful of times. The chain links TRBV28 to TRBJ1-2; 7 bases line up with TRBD1. The germline CDR1 and CDR2 sequences are MDHEN and SYDVKM. The CDR3 spans 16 residues. After removal of 3 bases from V and 2 bases from J, the junction contained 9 bases not matched to a gene. The CDR3 DNA sequence: TGTGCCAGCAGTTTGGGGACAGCGTATGGGAACTATGGCTACACCTTC. Its translation: CASSLGTAYGNYGYTF.

The chain uses TRBV7-6 and TRBJ1-6; D not certain. The germline gives CDR1 SGHVS, CDR2 FNYEAQ. The V end was cut by 5 bases, the J end by 1 base, with 9 bases between. The CDR3 is 15 amino acids. The chain's CDR3 is CASSQSRSYNSPLHF. The CDR3 DNA reads TGTGCCAGCAGCCAGAGTAGGTCCTATAATTCACCCCTCCACTTT.

The chain employs TRBV2 and TRBJ1-1, with TRBD1 matching 8 bases. Trimming at V came to 6 bases and at J to 4 bases, leaving 10 bases not matched to a gene. Germline V CDR1 and CDR2: SNHLY, FYNNEI. The CDR3 has 15 amino acids. CDR3 DNA: TGTGCCAGCAGCCCACGAACAGGGGGAGGCACTGAAGCTTTCTTT. Protein: CASSPRTGGGTEAFF.

There are a few counts of this clonotype. The rearrangement links TRBV5-1 to TRBJ2-1; D call uncertain. Germline V gene sequence: CDR1 SGHRS, CDR2 YFSETQ. CDR3 length equals 16 residues. Between the trimmed V and J ends, which lost 3 bases and 0 bases, there was a span of 13 bases. CDR3 residues: CASSSEPAPSYNEQFF. CDR3 nucleotides: TGCGCCAGCAGCTCTGAGCCGGCCCCCTCCTACAATGAGCAGTTCTTC.

The chain has TRBV7-2 and TRBJ2-7, with D uncertain. This CDR3 is 12 amino acids long. Trimming left V 5 bases short and J 0 bases short, with 5 bases between. The V gene's germline CDR1 is SGHTA and CDR2 FQGNSA. CDR3 in DNA: TGTGCCAGCAGCAAGAGCTCCTACGAGCAGTACTTC. It yields the protein CASSKSSYEQYF.

This clonotype was counted a few times. This chain uses TRBV28 with TRBJ2-7; TRBD1 matches 7 bases. V dropped 5 bases and J dropped 3; count of bases not matched to a gene: 10. Germline CDR1 is MDHEN and CDR2 is SYDVKM. This CDR3 region has 15 residues. This chain's CDR3 is CASSGPGQSDYEQYV. The CDR3 nucleotides are TGTGCCAGCAGTGGACCGGGACAGTCAGACTACGAGCAGTACGTC.

The table lists this clonotype with many counts. The V gene is TRBV7-9, the J gene TRBJ2-3; no definite D call. The CDR3 extends over 13 amino acids. V lost 5 bases, J lost 6 bases, and 12 bases lay in between. Germline V gene lookup returns CDR1 SEHNR and CDR2 FQNEAQ (reference sequence). The CDR3 DNA reads as TGTGCCAGCAGCGCCGGCCAGCCTGATACGCAGTATTTT. It translates to CASSAGQPDTQYF. Using reference TRBV7-9 and TRBJ2-3 for the parts outside the CDR3, the full variable domain is DTGVSQNPRHKITKRGQNVTFRCDPISEHNRLYWYRQTLGQGPEFLTYFQNEAQLEKSRLLSDRFSAERPKGSFSTLEIQRTEQGDSAMYLCASSAGQPDTQYFGPGTRLTVL.

This clonotype was seen only a few times. The chain's CDR3 is CSASLPSGAEKLFF. In nucleotides, the CDR3 is TGCAGTGCTAGCCTCCCATCGGGGGCCGAAAAACTGTTTTTT. The gene calls are TRBV20-1 and TRBJ1-4; maybe TRBD1 (6 bases). There are 14 residues in the CDR3. With 3 bases removed from V and 8 bases from J, the gap between germline ends came to 16 bases. In germline, CDR1 is DFQATT, CDR2 SNEGSKA (reference sequence).

Remarks on this clonotype: A much more abundant neighbour one base away suggests this may be a read error. The rearrangement links TRBV6-5 to TRBJ2-1, with 7 bases identical to TRBD2. This CDR3 has 14 residues. The germline CDR1 and CDR2 sequences are MNHEY and SVGAGI. The CDR3: CASSTSDSYNDQFF. In nucleotides, the CDR3 is TGTGCCAGCAGTACTAGCGACTCCTACAATGATCAGTTCTTC.

This clonotype was seen a few times. This chain connects TRBV28 to TRBJ2-2, with 9 positions matching TRBD2. Germline trimming cut 4 bases from V and 3 bases from J; bases unmatched to any gene: 12. The CDR3 consists of 18 residues. Germline V CDR1 and CDR2: MDHEN, SYDVKM. CDR3: CASSSRLLAGWDTGELFF. In nucleotides, the CDR3 is TGTGCCAGCAGTTCTCGACTCCTAGCGGGGTGGGACACCGGGGAGCTGTTTTTT.

The table lists this clonotype with a few counts. V is TRBV12-3 or TRBV12-4 and J is TRBJ2-5, with D perhaps matching TRBD1 or TRBD2 (5 bases each). This CDR3 spans 14 amino acids. V lost 4 bases and J lost 1, with 10 bases in between. CDR3 in DNA: TGTGCCAGCAGTTGGGGACGGCTCCAAGAGACCCAGTACTTC. It translates to CASSWGRLQETQYF.

This clonotype showed up just a few times. This chain connects TRBV9 to TRBJ2-7; tentative D call: TRBD1 (5 bases). The CDR3 loop spans 15 amino acids. Trimming shortened V by 0 bases and J by 2 bases, and 12 bases separated the two germline ends. The germline V gene has CDR1 SGDLS and CDR2 YYNGEE. CDR3 DNA sequence: TGTGCCAGCAGCGTAGGAGGATGGGGCGCCTACGAGCAGTACTTC. It codes for CASSVGGWGAYEQYF. Filled out from reference TRBV9 and TRBJ2-7, the complete variable domain reads DSGVTQTPKHLITATGQRVTLRCSPRSGDLSVYWYQQSLDQGLQFLIQYYNGEERAKGNILERFSAQQFPDLHSELNLSSLELGDSALYFCASSVGGWGAYEQYFGPGTRLTVT.